This T cell receptor beta chain comes out of a study of blood T cell repertoires in COVID-19 (TCRdb year 2020). For the wider study: Samples covering the acute and convalescent phases of COVID-19 were provided by collaborators in the United States, Italy and Spain. The prospective study material was composed of cDNA or gDNA derived from T cells, B-cell-depleted T cells, or PBMCs. Subjects who had been exposed to COVID-19, were actively infected with it, or had recovered from it provided the deeply sampled blood TCRbeta repertoires that made up the dataset. The repertoires were released in a freely available public database meant as a resource for research on the immune response to SARS-CoV-2. Samples were obtained from the ongoing ImmuneRACE study (first 160 participants) and from some 1,200 subjects provided by 6 global collaborators. A de-identified subject ID, COVID-19 status, age in years and sex were almost always included in the sample metadata. Where HLA class I and class II types were available, the types were taken from metadata supplied by the sample provider, not from assay-based typing. Broader findings and caveats from the paper: The amount of clinical and demographic metadata varied by source and participant and was provided uncurated.

Enrolling through a virtual design, the prospective study's participants ranged in age from about 18 to 89 years and lived across 20 to 30 United States geographic areas. In the prospective study, participants were assigned to cohorts based on the clinical history participants reported in a screening survey and a study questionnaire. Recovered participants in ImmuneRACE Cohort 3 were defined as having two consecutive negative NP/OP PCR tests, clearance from a healthcare professional, or resolution of symptoms. In the prospective study, whole blood, serum and a nasopharyngeal or oropharyngeal swab were collected from each participant by mobile phlebotomists. Additional blood draws and questionnaires over a 2-month period could optionally be provided by prospective study participants. Before DNA extraction, blood samples from the prospective study were shipped at room temperature or frozen. Remarks on this clone: The target of this receptor is not known. No much larger clone exists at a distance of one base, and base qualities are not known.

The trim is 6 bases for V and 0 bases for J, with a gap of 14 bases between the germline ends. The CDR3 contains 15 residues, cysteine and phenylalanine counted. Left in the record is the CDR3 DNA by itself, 45 bases read in frame from the first base. Looking up the germline V gene yields CDR1 MDHEN and CDR2 SYDVKM. TCRbeta CDR3 regions were amplified from genomic DNA by means of the immunoSEQ Assay, a bias-controlled multiplex PCR. The paper's processing steps were these. The number of nucleated cells in each sample was estimated by amplification of reference gene primers within the assay. Sequence reads were collapsed and filtered to measure the absolute abundance of every unique TCRbeta CDR3 rearrangement. For each sample, productive Simpson clonality was calculated as the square root of Simpson's diversity index over productive rearrangements. This immuneACCESS table, as held by TCRdb, lists in-frame sequences with V and J called but not all clones. Of the missing ones, under half trace to an unresolved V gene in checked studies; the others have no known cause. That table is the source of V, J and clone size, and D and trimming were worked out from the DNA. This sample holds about 270,000 clones; approximately 90% were observed only once. The ten largest clones represent about 3% of the sample.

Sequenced material: PBMCs or T cells enriched from blood (not recorded which). This clonotype was obtained from a woman aged 50 to 65 who had recovered from COVID-19. The rearrangement combines TRBV28 with TRBJ1-1; the best D guess is TRBD1, with 5 bases matching. The sequence in DNA is TGTGCCAGCAGCTTGAGTTGGGGGGTGAACACTGAAGCTTTCTTT. It is translated as CASSLSWGVNTEAFF.